This T cell receptor (beta chain) was sequenced for a study of blood T cell repertoires in COVID-19. Looking at the study overall: Italy, Spain and the United States were the sources of the convalescent and acute COVID-19 samples. From T cells, B-cell-depleted T cells, or PBMCs came the material, which was cDNA or gDNA.

The authors' processing: Using reference gene primer amplification, nucleated cell counts were estimated. Clones were sequenced by immunoSEQ multiplex PCR, and TCRdb holds only the in-frame ones, with some missing. V and J calls and clone size are as listed in that table; D and trimming were resolved from the DNA. The sample carries fewer than 150,000 clones, approximately 80% recorded once. This CDR3 is 13 amino acids long. The V gene's germline CDR1 is MNHEY and CDR2 SVGAGI. J gave up 4 bases and V 4 bases, and 1 base lay outside the gene matches. This chain joins TRBV6-5 and TRBJ2-7; 10 positions match TRBD1. The TCR originated in a man aged 65 to 85 with acute or convalescent COVID-19. Material for sequencing was peripheral blood. Here the CDR3 reads CASSWGQGYEQYF. DNA for the CDR3: TGTGCCAGCAGTTGGGGACAGGGGTACGAGCAGTACTTC.